The 30 T cell receptor beta chains below were found in one sample sequenced in a study of T cell responses to AZD1222 COVID-19 vaccine. Some clones are missing from TCRdb's copy, which holds only in-frame ones; the method was immunoSEQ multiplex PCR. The sample includes 150,000 or so clones, 80% to 90% seen only once; the top ten take approximately 5.1%. The specimen was peripheral blood, collected on day 0 of AZD1222 vaccination. The receptors stem from an adult in good health.

The chain recombines TRBV9 with TRBJ2-7, with a possible D match to TRBD1 (6 bases). The germline CDR1 and CDR2 sequences are SGDLS and YYNGEE. Trimming took 4 bases from V and 0 from J, leaving 14 bases between them. The CDR3 extends over 15 amino acids. The chain's CDR3 is CASSYRDTSSYEQYF. The CDR3, as DNA: TGTGCCAGCAGCTACAGGGACACCTCCTCCTACGAGCAGTACTTC. Variable domain in full (rest from reference TRBV9 and TRBJ2-7): DSGVTQTPKHLITATGQRVTLRCSPRSGDLSVYWYQQSLDQGLQFLIQYYNGEERAKGNILERFSAQQFPDLHSELNLSSLELGDSALYFCASSYRDTSSYEQYFGPGTRLTVT.

V and J are TRBV2 and TRBJ1-4, with D hard to call. CDR3 length: 12 amino acids. V lost 5 bases and J 8 bases, leaving 9 bases between the germline ends. Per germline, CDR1 SNHLY and CDR2 FYNNEI. The CDR3 DNA reads as TGTGCCAGCAGTCCCGAAGAGGAAAAACTGTTTTTT. As protein: CASSPEEEKLFF. Filled out from reference TRBV2 and TRBJ1-4, the complete variable domain reads EPEVTQTPSHQVTQMGQEVILRCVPISNHLYFYWYRQILGQKVEFLVSFYNNEISEKSEIFDDQFSVERPDGSNFTLKIRSTKLEDSAMYFCASSPEEEKLFFGSGTQLSVL.

The chain uses TRBV28 and TRBJ2-3, with D maybe TRBD1 (5 bases). Trimming stripped 5 bases from V and 0 bases from J, with 12 bases between. Germline CDR1 and CDR2: MDHEN and SYDVKM. This CDR3 spans 15 amino acids. CDR3 nucleotides: TGTGCCAGCAGTGGACATCGATACAGCACAGATACGCAGTATTTT. It yields the protein CASSGHRYSTDTQYF.

This chain connects TRBV29-1 to TRBJ2-5; 7 bases line up with TRBD1. This CDR3 is built from 12 residues. Germline CDR1 SQVTM, CDR2 ANQGSEA. After removal of 7 bases from V and 5 bases from J, the junction contained 7 bases not matched to a gene. CDR3 bases: TGCAGCGGTGACAGGGCTTCGGAGACCCAGTACTTC. Residues: CSGDRASETQYF.

V gene TRBV6-2 or TRBV6-3 combines with J gene TRBJ2-7; 10 bases agree with TRBD2. Trimming removed 5 bases from V and 7 bases from J; junction bases left unmatched: 8. Germline CDR1 MNHEY, CDR2 SVGEGT. The CDR3 is 14 residues long. CDR3: CASSKLAGTGEQYF. CDR3 nucleotide sequence: TGTGCCAGCAGTAAACTAGCGGGGACTGGGGAGCAGTACTTC.

The rearrangement joins TRBV5-1 to TRBJ1-4, with 10 bases identical to TRBD1. The CDR3 length is 16 residues. The germline CDR1 and CDR2 sequences are SGHRS and YFSETQ. The trim removed 4 bases at V and 0 bases at J, leaving 3 bases unmatched. CDR3 protein: CASSGTGDATNEKLFF. The CDR3 coding sequence is TGCGCCAGCAGCGGGACAGGGGATGCAACTAATGAAAAACTGTTTTTT.

The chain couples TRBV25-1 to TRBJ2-7; D is unresolved. This CDR3 spans 12 amino acids. Trimming left V 5 bases short and J 7 bases short, with 12 bases between. Germline loops: CDR1 MGHDK, CDR2 SYGVNS. The CDR3 region is CASSHFSREQYF. Here the CDR3 DNA reads TGTGCCAGCAGTCACTTCTCTCGGGAGCAGTACTTC.

V usage is TRBV10-2 and J usage is TRBJ2-7, with 10 nucleotides matching TRBD1. The CDR3 spans 14 residues. Germline CDR1 is WSHSY and CDR2 is SAAADI. Losses at the gene ends were 6 bases for V and 3 bases for J; bases not matched to a gene: 5. The CDR3 sequence: CASRDRGAGYEQYF. For the CDR3, the DNA is TGCGCCAGCAGGGACAGGGGGGCTGGCTACGAGCAGTACTTC.

The chain couples TRBV24-1 to TRBJ2-4; D gene unclear. Deletions cut 3 bases from V and 0 bases from J, with 14 bases between. CDR1 and CDR2 (germline): KGHDR, SFDVKD. The CDR3 sequence is 17 residues long. The DNA of the CDR3 is TGTGCCACCAGTGATCCCCATGCAGACCTAGCCAAAAACATTCAGTACTTC. Translation gives CATSDPHADLAKNIQYF.

J is TRBJ2-2 and V is TRBV6-5, with D possibly matching TRBD2 (7 bases). The CDR3 is 15 residues long. Per germline, CDR1 MNHEY and CDR2 SVGAGI. V was trimmed by 5 bases and J by 4 bases, leaving 14 bases between them. CDR3 in amino acids: CASSRRGAPTGELFF. CDR3 DNA sequence: TGTGCCAGCAGTCGACGGGGGGCGCCCACCGGGGAGCTGTTTTTT.

In this sample, this clone turned up once. The V and J genes are TRBV18 and TRBJ1-6; D gene unclear. The CDR3 extends over 19 amino acids. The V gene lost 3 bases and the J gene lost 0 bases, with 18 bases spanning the gap. The germline CDR1 and CDR2 sequences are KGHSH and LQKENI. CDR3 sequence reads: CASSPVARPRDSYNSPLHF. CDR3 bases: TGTGCCAGCTCACCGGTCGCGCGACCGAGGGACTCCTATAATTCACCCCTCCACTTT.

The chain has TRBV7-2 and TRBJ1-3; D gene ambiguous. The V end lost 4 bases, the J end lost 3 bases, and 19 bases lay between the germline ends. CDR1 is SGHTA and CDR2 is FQGNSA in the germline V gene. This CDR3 contains 17 residues. CDR3 sequence: CASSSRRGFSVGNTIYF. The CDR3 DNA follows: TGTGCCAGCAGCTCCCGGCGCGGGTTTAGTGTTGGAAACACCATATATTTT.

The chain carries TRBV19 and TRBJ1-1; 9 nucleotides match TRBD1. Germline-derived CDR1 and CDR2 are LNHDA and SQIVND (reference sequence). The CDR3 runs to 12 residues. V trimming: 9 bases; J trimming: 7 bases; junction bases outside the gene matches: 6. The CDR3 DNA is TGTGCCAGCAAACAGGGGGCAGGTGAAGCTTTCTTT. It codes for CASKQGAGEAFF.

The gene calls are TRBV3-1 (or the pseudogene TRBV3-2) and TRBJ2-7; TRBD2 aligns across 9 bases. The junction had 7 bases not matched to a gene; V was cut back by 3 bases and J by 7 bases. The CDR3 sequence is 14 residues long. Germline-derived CDR1 and CDR2 are LGHDT and YNNKEL (reference sequence). The CDR3 is CASSQASGTGEQYF. The CDR3 nucleotides are TGTGCCAGCAGCCAGGCTAGCGGGACTGGTGAGCAGTACTTC.

This chain uses TRBV28 with TRBJ2-5; 10 bases agree with TRBD1. The CDR3 is made up of 13 amino acids. J lost 4 bases, V lost 9 bases, and 5 bases had no gene match. Germline V lookup: CDR1 MDHEN, CDR2 SYDVKM. CDR3 sequence: CASGQGGTETQYF. The CDR3 bases are TGTGCCAGTGGACAGGGGGGAACAGAGACCCAGTACTTC. The variable domain in full, completed from reference TRBV28 and TRBJ2-5, reads DVKVTQSSRYLVKRTGEKVFLECVQDMDHENMFWYRQDPGLGLRLIYFSYDVKMKEKGDIPEGYSVSREKKERFSLILESASTNQTSMYLCASGQGGTETQYFGPGTRLLVL.

This clone showed up just a few times. The V gene is TRBV5-5, the J gene TRBJ1-2, with D uncertain. V lost 0 bases to trimming and J lost 4 bases, with 7 bases between them. Germline loops: CDR1 SGHKS, CDR2 YYEKEE (reference sequence). The CDR3 is 13 amino acids. As DNA, the CDR3 is TGTGCCAGCAGCTTGGAGTCAGCCTATGGCTACACCTTC. This gives the protein CASSLESAYGYTF.

This sequence joins TRBV30 and TRBJ1-2, with 7 bases identical to TRBD1. The CDR3 consists of 14 residues. Germline CDR1 GTSNPN, CDR2 SVGIG (reference sequence). The junction had 13 bases not matched to a gene; V was cut back by 4 bases and J by 8 bases. The CDR3 DNA is TGTGCCTGGACAGACAGGAGCTTACAGGGGGGCTACACCTTC. It encodes CAWTDRSLQGGYTF.

This clone was seen just once. The chain has TRBV30 and TRBJ1-2, with D perhaps matching TRBD1 (5 bases). CDR3 size: 15 residues. Germline V gene lookup returns CDR1 GTSNPN and CDR2 SVGIG (reference sequence). V was shortened by 1 base and J by 6 bases, with 18 bases between the two germline ends. CDR3 nucleotide sequence: TGTGCCTGGAGTGGGGGGTGGTTAGGGGACGATGGCTACACCTTC. This sequence encodes CAWSGGWLGDDGYTF.

V is TRBV29-1 and J is TRBJ1-2; maybe TRBD1 (5 bases). The CDR3 runs to 11 residues. Germline lookup yields CDR1 SQVTM and CDR2 ANQGSEA. Deletions cut 7 bases from V and 8 bases from J, with 14 bases between. CDR3 nucleotide sequence: TGCAGCGCCTGGGACTCGCGGGGCTACACCTTC. Its protein is CSAWDSRGYTF.

V gene TRBV28 combines with J gene TRBJ1-2; possibly TRBD1 for D (6 bases). The germline gives CDR1 MDHEN, CDR2 SYDVKM. The CDR3 sequence is 13 residues long. Trimming took off 10 bases at V and 2 bases at J, with 14 bases between the two ends. The CDR3 is CATPGRGNYGYTF. CDR3 bases: TGTGCCACCCCGGGCAGGGGCAACTATGGCTACACCTTC.

The rearrangement links TRBV27 to TRBJ2-3; D tentatively fits TRBD1 or TRBD2 (5 bases each). Deletions cut 1 base from V and 7 bases from J, with 9 bases between. The CDR3 sequence is 13 residues long. CDR1 is MNHEY and CDR2 is SMNVEV in the germline V gene (reference sequence). CDR3 in DNA: TGTGCCAGCAGTTTATTGGGGGAAAATACGCAGTATTTT. It encodes CASSLLGENTQYF.

This clone was found once. The chain employs TRBV18 and TRBJ1-1; 12 bases fit TRBD1. Trimming removed 4 bases from V and 5 bases from J; junction bases left unmatched: 2. Germline CDR1 reads KGHSH; CDR2 reads LQKENI. The CDR3 is 14 residues long. CDR3 coding DNA: TGTGCCAGCTCACAGGGACAGGGGGCGACTGAAGCTTTCTTT. Translated: CASSQGQGATEAFF.

This clone came up once. The chain is built from TRBV5-1 and TRBJ1-1; tentatively, D is TRBD1 (5 bases). CDR1 is SGHRS, CDR2 YFSETQ, per germline. The CDR3 sequence is 14 residues long. With 2 bases removed from V and 0 bases from J, the gap between germline ends came to 8 bases. CDR3 in DNA: TGCGCCAGCAGCTTTAGGGGCGTGAACACTGAAGCTTTCTTT. Protein: CASSFRGVNTEAFF. Full variable domain (outside the CDR3, taken from reference TRBV5-1 and TRBJ1-1): KAGVTQTPRYLIKTRGQQVTLSCSPISGHRSVSWYQQTPGQGLQFLFEYFSETQRNKGNFPGRFSGRQFSNSRSEMNVSTLELGDSALYLCASSFRGVNTEAFFGQGTRLTVV.

The V gene is TRBV27, the J gene TRBJ2-1, with 10 bases identical to TRBD2. The CDR3 has 15 amino acids. V was pared by 4 bases and J by 4 bases, with 4 bases of the junction left unmatched. CDR1 is MNHEY, CDR2 SMNVEV, per germline (reference sequence). CDR3 sequence: CASSSWTSGYNEQFF. CDR3 sequence (DNA): TGTGCCAGCAGTTCCTGGACTAGCGGATACAATGAGCAGTTCTTC.

CDR3 in DNA: TGTGCCAGCAGCCTGTTGAGGGGCGGCGAAGAAAAACTGTTTTTT. It yields the protein CASSLLRGGEEKLFF. V gene TRBV2 combines with J gene TRBJ1-4, with a tentative D call TRBD1 (5 bases). Trimming cost V 6 bases and J 8 bases, with 19 bases left between them. The CDR3 covers 15 residues. In germline, CDR1 is SNHLY, CDR2 FYNNEI.

V gene TRBV11-2 combines with J gene TRBJ2-7; 13 nucleotides line up with TRBD2. CDR1 is SGHAT and CDR2 is FQNNGV in the germline V gene. The CDR3 contains 15 residues. V lost 5 bases, J lost 3 bases, and 4 bases stayed unmatched. The CDR3 DNA reads as TGTGCCAGCAGCGTGACTAGCGGGAGGCTCTACGAGCAGTACTTC. This gives the protein CASSVTSGRLYEQYF.

The gene calls are TRBV7-2 and TRBJ2-2, with a weak D call TRBD1 (6 bases). The germline V gene has CDR1 SGHTA and CDR2 FQGNSA. This CDR3 contains 15 residues. The ends were cut back, 7 bases at V and 0 bases at J, with 12 bases in the middle. The CDR3 protein is CASNPEGANTGELFF. In DNA form, the CDR3 reads TGTGCCAGCAACCCCGAGGGGGCGAACACCGGGGAGCTGTTTTTT.

The V call is TRBV9, the J call TRBJ2-1; D tentatively reads TRBD1 or TRBD2 (5 bases each). V lost 0 bases and J lost 0, with 10 bases in between. Per germline, CDR1 SGDLS and CDR2 YYNGEE. This CDR3 contains 16 residues. The CDR3 region has the DNA TGTGCCAGCAGCGTAGTGGGGACCACCTCCTACAATGAGCAGTTCTTC. It specifies CASSVVGTTSYNEQFF.

This clone occurred a few times. The V call is TRBV2, the J call TRBJ2-2; possibly TRBD1 for D (6 bases). The CDR3 is 15 residues long. From germline, CDR1 is SNHLY and CDR2 FYNNEI. V was pared by 6 bases and J by 3 bases, with 14 bases between. CDR3 residues: CASRNRVTDTGELFF. For the CDR3, the DNA is TGTGCCAGCAGAAACAGGGTAACGGACACCGGGGAGCTGTTTTTT.

The CDR3 protein is CASSQLGSNYGYTF. The DNA of the CDR3 is TGTGCCAGCAGTCAGTTAGGATCCAACTATGGCTACACCTTC. V is TRBV6-5 and J is TRBJ1-2; no definite D call. With 5 bases removed from V and 2 bases from J, the gap between germline ends came to 12 bases. This CDR3 has 14 residues. Germline loops: CDR1 MNHEY, CDR2 SVGAGI.